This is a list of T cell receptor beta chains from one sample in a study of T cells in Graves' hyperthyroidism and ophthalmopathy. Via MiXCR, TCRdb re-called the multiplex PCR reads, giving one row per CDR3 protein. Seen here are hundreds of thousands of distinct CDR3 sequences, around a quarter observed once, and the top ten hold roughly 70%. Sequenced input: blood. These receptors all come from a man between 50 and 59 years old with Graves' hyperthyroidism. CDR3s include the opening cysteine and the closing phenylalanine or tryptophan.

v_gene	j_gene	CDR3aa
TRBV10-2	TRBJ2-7	CASTSRDRNSYEQYF
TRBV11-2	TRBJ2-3	CASSRMGPGRGTDTQYF
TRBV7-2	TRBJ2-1	CASRRTSGRAHNVEQFF
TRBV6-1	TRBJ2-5	CASGDRGRIAAFQETQYF
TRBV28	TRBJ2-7	CASSLFGGPPYEQYF
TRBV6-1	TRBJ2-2	CATRTTSGANTGELFF
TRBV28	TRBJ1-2	CASSLRRHYGYTF
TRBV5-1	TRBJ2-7	CASSRLAGSSYEQYF
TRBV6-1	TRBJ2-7	CASSEGASGATYEQYF
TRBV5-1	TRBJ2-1	CASSFGLAGGKQFF
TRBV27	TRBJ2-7	CASSLTTGMEQYF
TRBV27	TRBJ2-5	CASSSPGLQETQYF
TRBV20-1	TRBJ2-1	CSAKPPGLAGVGQFF
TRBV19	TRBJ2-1	CASSKGRASPLNEQFF
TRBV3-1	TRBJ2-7	CAVDRGHEQYF
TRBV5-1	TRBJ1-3	CASSKAQGTSGNTIYF
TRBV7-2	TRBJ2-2	CASSTDRTYTGELFF
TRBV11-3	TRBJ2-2	CASSLGRGSTGELFF
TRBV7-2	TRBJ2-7	CASSLAGAGGAYEQYF
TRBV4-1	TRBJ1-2	CASSQDLGRNYGYTF
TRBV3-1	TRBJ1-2	CASSQDGVGNYGYTF
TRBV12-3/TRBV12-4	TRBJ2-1	CASSNRLNEQFF
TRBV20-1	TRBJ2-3	CSAPGLAGPGDTQYF
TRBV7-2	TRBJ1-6	CASSSYINSPLHF
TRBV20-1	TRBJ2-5	CSARRGGRETQYF
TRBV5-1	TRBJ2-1	CASSGRGRVYNEQFF
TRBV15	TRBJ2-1	CATSREGSGSSYNEQFF
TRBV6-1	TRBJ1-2	CASSPNTGRGGYTF
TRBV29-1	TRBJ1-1	CSSVGNTEAFF
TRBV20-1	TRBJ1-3	CSASTAPSRGNTIYF
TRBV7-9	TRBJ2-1	CASSSLLAGGYNEQFF
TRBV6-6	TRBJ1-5	CASSYSGEFGNQPQHF
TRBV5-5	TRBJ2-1	CASSSTLNEQFF
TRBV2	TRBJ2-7	CASSEFVGTGEGEYEQYF
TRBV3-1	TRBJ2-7	CASSQGGSGAEQYF
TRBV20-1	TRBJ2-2	CSASQDRLANTGELFF
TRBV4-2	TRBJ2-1	CASSQGLADFNEQFF
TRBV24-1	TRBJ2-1	CATSDPMAPYNEQFF
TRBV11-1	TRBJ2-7	CASSPGPTYEQYF
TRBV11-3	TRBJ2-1	CASDPTGTNEQFF
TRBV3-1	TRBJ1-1	CASSHQGANEAFF
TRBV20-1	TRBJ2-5	CSAPGLAEETQYF
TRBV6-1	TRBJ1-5	CASSGPGSQPQHF
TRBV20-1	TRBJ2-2	CSASSGRAGELFF
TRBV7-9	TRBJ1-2	CASSPPAGYMSF